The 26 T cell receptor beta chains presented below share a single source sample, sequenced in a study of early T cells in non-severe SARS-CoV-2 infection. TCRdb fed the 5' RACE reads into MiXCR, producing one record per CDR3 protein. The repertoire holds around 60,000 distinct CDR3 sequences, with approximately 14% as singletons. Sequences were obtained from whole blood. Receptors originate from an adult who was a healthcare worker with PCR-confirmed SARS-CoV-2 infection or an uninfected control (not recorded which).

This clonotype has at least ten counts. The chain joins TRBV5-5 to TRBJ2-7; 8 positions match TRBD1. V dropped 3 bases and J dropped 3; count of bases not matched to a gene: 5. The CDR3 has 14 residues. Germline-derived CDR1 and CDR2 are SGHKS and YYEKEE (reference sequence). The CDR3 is CASSYLTGDYEQYF. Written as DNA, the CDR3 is TGTGCCAGCAGCTACTTGACAGGGGACTACGAGCAGTACTTC.

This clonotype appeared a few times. The CDR3 is CASTRDYQSYNEQFF. CDR3 DNA sequence: TGCGCCAGCACTCGGGACTATCAATCCTACAATGAGCAGTTCTTC. V usage is TRBV5-1 and J usage is TRBJ2-1, with 7 positions matching TRBD2. The V segment lost 6 bases and the J segment 1 base; nucleotides outside the gene matches: 7. Germline V CDR1 and CDR2: SGHRS, YFSETQ. This CDR3 contains 15 residues. The variable domain in full, completed from reference TRBV5-1 and TRBJ2-1, reads KAGVTQTPRYLIKTRGQQVTLSCSPISGHRSVSWYQQTPGQGLQFLFEYFSETQRNKGNFPGRFSGRQFSNSRSEMNVSTLELGDSALYLCASTRDYQSYNEQFFGPGTRLTVL.

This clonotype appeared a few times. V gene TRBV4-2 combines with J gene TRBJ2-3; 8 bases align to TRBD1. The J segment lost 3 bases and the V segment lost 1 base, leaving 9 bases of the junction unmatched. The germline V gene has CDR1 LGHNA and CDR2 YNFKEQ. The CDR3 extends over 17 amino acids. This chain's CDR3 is CASSQGPTGGGTDTQYF. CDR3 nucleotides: TGTGCCAGCAGCCAAGGTCCCACAGGGGGAGGAACAGATACGCAGTATTTT.

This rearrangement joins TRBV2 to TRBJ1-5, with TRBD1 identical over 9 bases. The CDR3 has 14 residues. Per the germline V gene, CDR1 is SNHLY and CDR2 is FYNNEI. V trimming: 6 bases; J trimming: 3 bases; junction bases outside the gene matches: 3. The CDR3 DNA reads TGTGCCAGCAGGGGGGACAGGGACAATCAGCCCCAGCATTTT. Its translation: CASRGDRDNQPQHF.

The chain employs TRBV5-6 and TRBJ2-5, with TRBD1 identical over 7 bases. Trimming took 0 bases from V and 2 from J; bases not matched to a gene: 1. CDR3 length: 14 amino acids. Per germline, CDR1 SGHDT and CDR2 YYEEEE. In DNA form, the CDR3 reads TGTGCCAGCAGCTTGGTCAGGGGGCAAGAGACCCAGTACTTC. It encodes CASSLVRGQETQYF. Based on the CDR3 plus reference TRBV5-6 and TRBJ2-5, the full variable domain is DAGVTQSPTHLIKTRGQQVTLRCSPKSGHDTVSWYQQALGQGPQFIFQYYEEEERQRGNFPDRFSGHQFPNYSSELNVNALLLGDSALYLCASSLVRGQETQYFGPGTRLLVL.

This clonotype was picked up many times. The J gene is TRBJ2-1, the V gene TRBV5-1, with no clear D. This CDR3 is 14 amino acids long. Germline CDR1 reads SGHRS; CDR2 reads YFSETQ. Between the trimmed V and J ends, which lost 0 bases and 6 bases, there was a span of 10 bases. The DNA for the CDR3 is TGCGCCAGCAGCTTGGATGCAGTTTCCAATGAGCAGTTCTTC. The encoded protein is CASSLDAVSNEQFF.

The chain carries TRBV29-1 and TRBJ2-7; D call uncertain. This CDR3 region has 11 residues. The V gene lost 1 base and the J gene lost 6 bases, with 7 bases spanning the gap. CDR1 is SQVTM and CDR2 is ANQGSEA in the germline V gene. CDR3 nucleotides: TGCAGCGTTGAAGTAGGACCCGAGCAGTACTTC. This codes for CSVEVGPEQYF.

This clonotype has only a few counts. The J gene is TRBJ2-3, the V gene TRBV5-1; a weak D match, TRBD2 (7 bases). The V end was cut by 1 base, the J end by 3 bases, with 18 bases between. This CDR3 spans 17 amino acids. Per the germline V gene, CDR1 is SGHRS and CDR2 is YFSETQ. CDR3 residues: CASSLLGAPGGTDTQYF. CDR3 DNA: TGCGCCAGCAGCTTGTTGGGGGCGCCGGGAGGTACAGATACGCAGTATTTT. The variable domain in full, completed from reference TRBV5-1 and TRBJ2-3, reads KAGVTQTPRYLIKTRGQQVTLSCSPISGHRSVSWYQQTPGQGLQFLFEYFSETQRNKGNFPGRFSGRQFSNSRSEMNVSTLELGDSALYLCASSLLGAPGGTDTQYFGPGTRLTVL.

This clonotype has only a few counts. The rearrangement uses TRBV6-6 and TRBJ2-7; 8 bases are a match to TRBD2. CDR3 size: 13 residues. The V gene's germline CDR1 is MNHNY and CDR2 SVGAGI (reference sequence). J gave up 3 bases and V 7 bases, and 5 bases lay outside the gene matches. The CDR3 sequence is CASTRGDNYEQYF. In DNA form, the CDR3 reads TGTGCCAGCACGCGGGGGGACAACTACGAGCAGTACTTC.

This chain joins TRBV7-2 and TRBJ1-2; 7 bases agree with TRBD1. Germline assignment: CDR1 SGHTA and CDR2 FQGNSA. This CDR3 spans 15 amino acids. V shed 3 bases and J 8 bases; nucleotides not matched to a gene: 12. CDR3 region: CASSLAFGTEGGYTF. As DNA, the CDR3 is TGTGCCAGCAGCTTGGCTTTTGGGACAGAAGGCGGCTACACCTTC.

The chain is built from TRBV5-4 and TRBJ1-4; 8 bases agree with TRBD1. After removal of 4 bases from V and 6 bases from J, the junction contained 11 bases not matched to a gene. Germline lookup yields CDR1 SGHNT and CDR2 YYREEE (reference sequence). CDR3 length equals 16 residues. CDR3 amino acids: CASSPAKDRVHEKLFF. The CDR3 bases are TGTGCCAGCAGCCCGGCAAAGGACAGGGTCCATGAAAAACTGTTTTTT. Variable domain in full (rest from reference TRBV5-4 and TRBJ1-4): ETGVTQSPTHLIKTRGQQVTLRCSSQSGHNTVSWYQQALGQGPQFIFQYYREEENGRGNFPPRFSGLQFPNYSSELNVNALELDDSALYLCASSPAKDRVHEKLFFGSGTQLSVL.

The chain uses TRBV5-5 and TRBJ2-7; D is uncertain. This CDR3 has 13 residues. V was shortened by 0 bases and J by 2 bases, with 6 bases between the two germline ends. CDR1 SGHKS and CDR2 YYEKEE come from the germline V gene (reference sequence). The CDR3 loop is CASSLGLPYEQYF. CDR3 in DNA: TGTGCCAGCAGCTTGGGACTCCCCTACGAGCAGTACTTC.

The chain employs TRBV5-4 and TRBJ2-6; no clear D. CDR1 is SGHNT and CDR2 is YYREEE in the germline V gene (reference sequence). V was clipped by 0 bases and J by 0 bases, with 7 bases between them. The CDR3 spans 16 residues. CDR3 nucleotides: TGTGCCAGCAGCTTGGGGTCACCCTCTGGGGCCAACGTCCTGACTTTC. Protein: CASSLGSPSGANVLTF.

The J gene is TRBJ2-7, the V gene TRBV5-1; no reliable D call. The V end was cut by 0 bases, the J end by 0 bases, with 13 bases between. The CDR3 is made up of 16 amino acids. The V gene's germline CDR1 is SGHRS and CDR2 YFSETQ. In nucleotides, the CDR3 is TGCGCCAGCAGCTTGGACGGAGCGAGCAGCTCCTACGAGCAGTACTTC. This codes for CASSLDGASSSYEQYF.

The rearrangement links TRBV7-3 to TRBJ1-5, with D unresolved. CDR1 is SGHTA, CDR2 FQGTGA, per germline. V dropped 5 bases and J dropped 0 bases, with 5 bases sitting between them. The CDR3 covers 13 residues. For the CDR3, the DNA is TGTGCCAGCAGCCTGACTAGCAATCAGCCCCAGCATTTT. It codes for CASSLTSNQPQHF.

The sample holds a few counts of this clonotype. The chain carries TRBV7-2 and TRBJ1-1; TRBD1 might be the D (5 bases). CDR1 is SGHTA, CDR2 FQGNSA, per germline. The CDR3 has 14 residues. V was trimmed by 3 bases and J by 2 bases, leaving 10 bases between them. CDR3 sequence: CASSLGGSNTEAFF. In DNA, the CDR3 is TGTGCCAGCAGCTTGGGGGGAAGCAACACTGAAGCTTTCTTT. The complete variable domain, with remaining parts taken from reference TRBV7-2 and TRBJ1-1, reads GAGVSQSPSNKVTEKGKDVELRCDPISGHTALYWYRQSLGQGLEFLIYFQGNSAPDKSGLPSDRFSAERTGGSVSTLTIQRTQQEDSAVYLCASSLGGSNTEAFFGQGTRLTVV.

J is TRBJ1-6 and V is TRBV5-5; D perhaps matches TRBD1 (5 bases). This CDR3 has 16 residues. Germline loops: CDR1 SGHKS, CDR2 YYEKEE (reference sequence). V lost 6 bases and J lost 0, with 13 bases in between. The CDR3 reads CASTRQPNSYNSPLHF. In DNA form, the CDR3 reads TGTGCCAGCACCAGACAGCCTAACTCCTATAATTCACCCCTCCACTTT.

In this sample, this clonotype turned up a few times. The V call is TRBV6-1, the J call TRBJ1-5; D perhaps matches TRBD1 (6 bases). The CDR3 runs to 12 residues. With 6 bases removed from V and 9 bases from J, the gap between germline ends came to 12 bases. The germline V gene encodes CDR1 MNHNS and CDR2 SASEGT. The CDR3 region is CASSWRGTPQHF. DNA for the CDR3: TGTGCCAGCAGCTGGAGGGGGACGCCCCAGCATTTT.

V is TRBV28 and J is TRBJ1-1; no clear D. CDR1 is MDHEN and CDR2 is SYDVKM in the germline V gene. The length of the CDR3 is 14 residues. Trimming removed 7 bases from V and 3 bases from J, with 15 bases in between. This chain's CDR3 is CASIPTRAYTEAFF. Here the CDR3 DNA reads TGTGCCAGCATTCCGACCCGGGCCTACACTGAAGCTTTCTTT.

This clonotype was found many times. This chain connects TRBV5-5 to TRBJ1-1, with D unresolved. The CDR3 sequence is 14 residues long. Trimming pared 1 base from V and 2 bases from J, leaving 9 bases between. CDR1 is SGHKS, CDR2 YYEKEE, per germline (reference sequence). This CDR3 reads CASSLSRTNTEAFF. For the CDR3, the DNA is TGTGCCAGCAGCTTGAGTCGGACTAACACTGAAGCTTTCTTT.

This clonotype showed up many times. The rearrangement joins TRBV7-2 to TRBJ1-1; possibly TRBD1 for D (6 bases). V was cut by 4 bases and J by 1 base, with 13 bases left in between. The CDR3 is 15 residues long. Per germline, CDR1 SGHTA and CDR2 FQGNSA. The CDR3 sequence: CASSSARTANTEAFF. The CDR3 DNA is TGTGCCAGCAGCTCCGCCCGGACAGCGAACACTGAAGCTTTCTTT.

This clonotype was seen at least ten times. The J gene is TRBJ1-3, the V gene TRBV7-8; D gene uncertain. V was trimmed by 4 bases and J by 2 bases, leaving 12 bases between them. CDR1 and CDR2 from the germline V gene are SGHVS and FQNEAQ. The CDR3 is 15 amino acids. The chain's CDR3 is CASSSGRQTGNTIYF. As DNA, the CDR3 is TGTGCCAGCAGCTCTGGGAGGCAGACTGGAAACACCATATATTTT.

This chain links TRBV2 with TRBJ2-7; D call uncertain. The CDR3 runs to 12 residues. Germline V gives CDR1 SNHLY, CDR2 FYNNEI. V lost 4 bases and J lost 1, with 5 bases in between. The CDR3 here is CASSASSYEQYF. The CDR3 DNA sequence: TGTGCCAGCAGTGCTAGTTCCTACGAGCAGTACTTC.

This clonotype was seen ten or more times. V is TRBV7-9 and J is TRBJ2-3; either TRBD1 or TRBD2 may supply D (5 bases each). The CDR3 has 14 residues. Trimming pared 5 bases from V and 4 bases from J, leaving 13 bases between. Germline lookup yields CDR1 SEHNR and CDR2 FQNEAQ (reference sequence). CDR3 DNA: TGTGCCAGCAGCCCGACCCAGGGAGCAGATACGCAGTATTTT. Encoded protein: CASSPTQGADTQYF.

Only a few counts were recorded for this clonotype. The CDR3 DNA follows: TGTGCCAGTAGTCCCTGGGGACGGTCGAACACTGAAGCTTTCTTT. Amino acids: CASSPWGRSNTEAFF. The chain carries TRBV19 and TRBJ1-1, with TRBD1 as a possible D gene (5 bases). V was clipped by 5 bases and J by 1 base, with 14 bases between them. This CDR3 is 15 amino acids long. Germline-derived CDR1 and CDR2 are LNHDA and SQIVND (reference sequence).

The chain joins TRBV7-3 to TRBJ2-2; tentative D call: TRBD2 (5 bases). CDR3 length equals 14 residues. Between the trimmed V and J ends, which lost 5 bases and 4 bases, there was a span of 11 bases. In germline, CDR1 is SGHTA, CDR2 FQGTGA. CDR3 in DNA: TGTGCCAGCAGCCCACAAGGACTCACCGGGGAGCTGTTTTTT. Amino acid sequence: CASSPQGLTGELFF.